These 8 T cell receptor beta chains share one sample of origin, sequenced in a study of blood T cells in healthy people across ages (dated by TCRdb to about 2015). Receptors were amplified or captured by 5' RACE. Reads for this sample came from an Illumina HiSeq 2500. A second roughly 6 to 12 cycle PCR used a sample-barcoded 5' primer and a J-beta primer mix. The raw public reads went through TCRdb reprocessing: fastp at Q25, MiXCR clone calling, in-frame beta chains kept. Each record represents a unique CDR3 protein, reported with the most common genes and DNA among its rows. The sample table holds hundreds of thousands of distinct CDR3 sequences, of which approximately 30% were seen once. 15% to 18% of the sample belongs to the ten largest clones. Sequencing input: blood. The receptor source for this set is a woman aged 80 or over in good health.

A few counts support this clonotype. A much larger clone differs by one base, so this may be a read error. This chain links TRBV3-1 with TRBJ2-3; D is unresolved. Germline V CDR1 and CDR2: LGHDT, YNNKEL (reference sequence). This CDR3 is 15 amino acids long. CDR3 coding DNA: TGTGCCAGCAGCCAAGTGCCCCTTAGCACAGATACGCGGTATTTT. Translated, it gives CASSQVPLSTDTRYF.

This clonotype was observed a few times. The gene calls are TRBV10-3 and TRBJ1-1, with TRBD1 identical over 7 bases. The CDR3 is 13 residues long. CDR1 and CDR2 from the germline V gene are ENHRY and SYGVKD. The V segment lost 6 bases and the J segment 5 bases; nucleotides outside the gene matches: 6. CDR3 sequence: CAIRTTGATEAFF. In nucleotides, the CDR3 is TGTGCCATCAGAACCACAGGGGCTACTGAAGCTTTCTTT.

This clonotype was detected a few times. The chain couples TRBV7-9 to TRBJ1-5, with 7 positions matching TRBD1. The CDR3 is 12 amino acids. Per germline, CDR1 SEHNR and CDR2 FQNEAQ (reference sequence). The V and J ends lost 1 base and 12 bases, in that order; junction bases with no gene match: 3. CDR3 sequence reads: CASSLEGTDQHF. The CDR3 nucleotides are TGTGCCAGCAGCTTAGAAGGGACAGACCAGCATTTT.

This clonotype was seen a handful of times. This chain links TRBV6-1 with TRBJ2-2; D gene uncertain. CDR1 MNHNS and CDR2 SASEGT come from the germline V gene. V shed 2 bases and J shed 5 bases, with 6 bases lying between them. The length of the CDR3 is 13 residues. CDR3 region: CASSERSTGELFF. As DNA, the CDR3 is TGTGCCAGCAGTGAACGATCAACCGGGGAGCTGTTTTTT.

Regarding this clonotype: A much larger clone differs from this one at a single base, so this may be a read error. The chain recombines TRBV20-1 with TRBJ2-3; 8 bases are a match to TRBD2. The germline CDR1 and CDR2 sequences are DFQATT and SNEGSKA (reference sequence). This CDR3 region has 17 residues. The CDR3 DNA follows: TGCAGTGCTAACTGGCCAGCGGGGGCCTCTAGCACAGATACGCGGTATTTT. This gives the protein CSANWPAGASSTDTRYF.

Only a few counts were recorded for this clonotype. V usage is TRBV29-1 and J usage is TRBJ1-1; 7 bases line up with TRBD1. CDR1 and CDR2 from the germline V gene are SQVTM and ANQGSEA. The CDR3 is made up of 11 amino acids. This CDR3 is CGTVSVAEAFF. CDR3 DNA: TGCGGGACAGTCTCGGTGGCTGAAGCTTTCTTT.

This clonotype was recorded at least ten times. The rearrangement links TRBV9 to TRBJ1-1; the match to TRBD1 covers 7 bases. CDR1 and CDR2 from the germline V gene are SGDLS and YYNGEE. The junction had 7 bases not matched to a gene; V was cut back by 3 bases and J by 5 bases. There are 14 residues in the CDR3. The CDR3 protein is CASSATGALTEAFF. The CDR3 DNA reads TGTGCCAGCAGCGCTACAGGGGCGCTAACTGAAGCTTTCTTT.

This clonotype was detected many times. This chain uses TRBV7-2 with TRBJ2-7; maybe TRBD2 (6 bases). From germline, CDR1 is SGHTA and CDR2 FQGNSA. This CDR3 is built from 16 residues. V lost 2 bases and J lost 3, with 17 bases in between. CDR3 sequence: CASSLTPPGLSYEQYF. DNA of the CDR3: TGTGCCAGCAGCTTAACCCCTCCGGGACTCAGCTACGAGCAGTACTTC.